This record covers a single T cell receptor (beta chain). Its target is unknown. Trimming stripped 0 bases from V and 2 bases from J, with 12 bases between. The CDR3 runs 16 residues. The V gene's germline CDR1 is SGHRS and CDR2 YFSETQ. The sample belongs to a study of cytotoxic CD8 clonotypes in ibrutinib-treated CLL. Sequencing was designed to attain a depth spanning 1 in 200,000 to 1 in 1 million T cells. Assay used: immunoSEQ multiplex PCR; TCRdb lists only in-frame clones, some missing. The data contain some 35,000 clones, approximately 69% of them seen just once; the ten biggest clones take up 25% to 35%. Study results and caveats: Patients showed higher baseline clonality than age-matched healthy donors, and it tracked circulating CD8+ T-cell counts. Few clonotypes were public, and these shrank or held steady under treatment. Progressing patients had sampling times that differed from those of sustained-remission patients.

Sample: PBMCs, taken before ibrutinib treatment. The sequence was obtained from a human donor with chronic lymphocytic leukemia. The chain has TRBV5-1 and TRBJ1-3; the D is unclear. CDR3 residues: CASSLGVLRPGNTIYF. The CDR3, as DNA: TGCGCCAGCAGCTTGGGGGTACTACGGCCTGGAAACACCATATATTTT.